The source of this TCR beta chain is a study of beta chain features in type 1 diabetes. Expressed TCRB transcripts were sequenced because the entire RNA isolate underwent reverse transcription. TCRdb keeps only in-frame clones here, not all; method: immunoSEQ multiplex PCR. This table holds about 620,000 clones, 15% to 19% found once. Study-level points and caveats: Reads derived from cDNA could over-represent cells showing high TCR expression. Patients with type 1 diabetes showed fewer VDJ junction insertions and more deletions.

Germline trimming cut 0 bases from V and 5 bases from J; bases unmatched to any gene: 4. From germline, CDR1 is SEHNR and CDR2 FQNEAQ (reference sequence). This CDR3 has 15 residues. Sorting of CD4+ naive, central memory, regulatory and stem cell-like memory cells was performed via CD45RO/CCR7/CD25/CD127/CD95/CD27. This clone was recorded a few times. The antigen is undetermined. Input material: naive CD4+ T cells from blood. The chain uses TRBV7-9 and TRBJ2-5, with 9 bases identical to TRBD2. The origin of this receptor is a man in his late teens or twenties in good health. The CDR3 region is CASSLARSGGETQYF. In DNA form, the CDR3 reads TGTGCCAGCAGCTTAGCGCGGAGCGGGGGGGAGACCCAGTACTTC.